This passage covers 2 T cell receptor beta chains from one sample sequenced in a study of radiotherapy plus CTLA-4 blockade in lung cancer. The repertoire was sequenced with immunoSEQ multiplex PCR; TCRdb's copy has only in-frame clones and lacks some. The table lists roughly 100,000 clones, 85% to 90% of them singletons. The input for sequencing was peripheral blood, taken from a patient treated with radiotherapy plus ipilimumab. These receptors all stem from a human donor with non-small cell lung cancer that progressed on radiotherapy plus ipilimumab. Some clones in this sample may be carry-over from other donors' samples.

J is TRBJ2-5 and V is TRBV4-2; 15 nucleotides agree with TRBD2. Germline trimming cut 3 bases from V and 0 bases from J; bases unmatched to any gene: 8. Germline loops: CDR1 LGHNA, CDR2 YNFKEQ. The CDR3 has 19 amino acids. The CDR3 DNA reads as TGTGCCAGCAGCCAGGGCCGGACTAGCGGGGGGGGGTACCAAGAGACCCAGTACTTC. Protein product: CASSQGRTSGGGYQETQYF.

This clone was recorded only once. The chain has TRBV7-2 and TRBJ1-6, with TRBD1 as a possible D gene (6 bases). The V gene's germline CDR1 is SGHTA and CDR2 FQGNSA. Trimming removed 1 base at V and 7 bases at J, with 11 bases between. CDR3 length equals 15 residues. Written as DNA, the CDR3 is TGTGCCAGCAGCTTAGACACAGGGATAAATTCACCCCTCCACTTT. Encoded protein: CASSLDTGINSPLHF.